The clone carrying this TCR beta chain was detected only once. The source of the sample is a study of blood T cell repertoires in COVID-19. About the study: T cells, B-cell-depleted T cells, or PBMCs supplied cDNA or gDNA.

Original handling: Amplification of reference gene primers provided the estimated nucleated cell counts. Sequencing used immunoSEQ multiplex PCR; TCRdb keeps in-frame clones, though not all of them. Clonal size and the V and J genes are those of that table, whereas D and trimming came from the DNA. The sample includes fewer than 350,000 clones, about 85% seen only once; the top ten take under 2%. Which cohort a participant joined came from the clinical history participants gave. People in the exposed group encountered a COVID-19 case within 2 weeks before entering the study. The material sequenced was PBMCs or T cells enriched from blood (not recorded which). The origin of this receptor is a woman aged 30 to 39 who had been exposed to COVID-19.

The CDR3 region is CASSLVQGAGGYTF. DNA of the CDR3: TGTGCCAGCAGTCTTGTACAGGGGGCGGGAGGCTACACCTTC. The chain has TRBV5-4 and TRBJ1-2; 9 bases agree with TRBD1. There are 14 residues in the CDR3. CDR1 is SGHNT and CDR2 is YYREEE in the germline V gene (reference sequence). Germline trimming cut 5 bases from V and 8 bases from J; bases unmatched to any gene: 10.